This is a list of T cell receptor beta chains from one sample in a study of OX40 agonist ivuxolimab in advanced cancers. Profiled with immunoSEQ multiplex PCR; TCRdb holds only in-frame clones, not every one. This sample has 100,000 to 120,000 clones; more than 70% occur once, and the top ten carry 0.27%. Specimen: CD4+ or CD8+ T cells sorted from blood, collected in a trial of the OX40 agonist ivuxolimab. The source is an adult with an advanced solid tumor such as melanoma, head and neck, liver or kidney cancer. Each CDR3 is given without its conserved first and last residue.

CDR3aa,len,j_gene,v_gene
ASCSGTGPGELF,12,TRBJ2-2,TRBV27
ASSYTAETQY,10,TRBJ2-5,TRBV6-6
ASSTGGGLSVRY,12,TRBJ2-3,TRBV2
ASQDHYGYT,9,TRBJ1-2,TRBV6-5
ASSYWTGGYNTEAF,14,TRBJ1-1,TRBV6-5
AWQGSSYNSPLH,12,TRBJ1-6,TRBV30
ASSRGRGQGRIGELF,15,TRBJ2-2,TRBV4-3
ASSPFSGSGTDTQY,14,TRBJ2-3,TRBV7-2
ASSPQSSRRAF,11,TRBJ1-1,TRBV18
ASSPQGGSYGYT,12,TRBJ1-2,TRBV5-4
ASGPPGQTFGDEQY,14,TRBJ2-7,TRBV12-5
ASSHRMNTEAF,11,TRBJ1-1,TRBV4-1
ASTGGTSNQPQH,12,TRBJ1-5,TRBV2
ASSSMEDTEAF,11,TRBJ1-1,TRBV6-6
ASSIDRRYGYT,11,TRBJ1-2,TRBV19
ATTSGSYEQY,10,TRBJ2-7,TRBV6-6
SVEGERNGNTIY,12,TRBJ1-3,TRBV29-1
ASSLVSGTSTDTQY,14,TRBJ2-3,TRBV5-1
ASSYRDHQSPLH,12,TRBJ1-6,TRBV5-6
ASSLRTGGDYGYT,13,TRBJ1-2,TRBV7-2
ASSQAPPGNGELF,13,TRBJ2-2,TRBV4-3
ASSQSDLSNTEAF,13,TRBJ1-1,TRBV4-2